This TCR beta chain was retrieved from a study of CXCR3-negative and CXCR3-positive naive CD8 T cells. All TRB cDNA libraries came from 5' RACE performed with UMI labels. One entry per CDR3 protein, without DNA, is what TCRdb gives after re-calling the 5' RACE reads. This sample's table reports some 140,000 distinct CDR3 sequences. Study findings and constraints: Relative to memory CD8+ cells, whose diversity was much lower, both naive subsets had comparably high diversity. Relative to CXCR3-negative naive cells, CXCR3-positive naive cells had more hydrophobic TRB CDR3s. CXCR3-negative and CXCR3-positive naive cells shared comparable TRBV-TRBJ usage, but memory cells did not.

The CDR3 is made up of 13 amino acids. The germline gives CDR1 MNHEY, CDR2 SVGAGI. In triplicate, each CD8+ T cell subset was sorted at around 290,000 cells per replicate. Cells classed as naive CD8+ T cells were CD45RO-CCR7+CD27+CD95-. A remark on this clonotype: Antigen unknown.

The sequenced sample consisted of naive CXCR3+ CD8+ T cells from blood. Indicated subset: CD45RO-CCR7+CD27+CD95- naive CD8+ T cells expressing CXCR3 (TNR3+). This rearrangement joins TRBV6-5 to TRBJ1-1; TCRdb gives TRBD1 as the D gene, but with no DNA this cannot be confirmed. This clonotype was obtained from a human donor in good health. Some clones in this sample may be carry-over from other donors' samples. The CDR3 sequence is CASSYSFPEEAFF.